Presented here are 19 T cell receptor beta chains from one specimen sequenced in a study of T cells in Graves' hyperthyroidism and ophthalmopathy (dated by TCRdb to about 2019). The library was built by means of multiplex PCR. Sequencing was carried out with an Illumina HiSeq 2000. Amplification of TCR beta CDR3 regions was carried out from RNA transcripts. For the first round of RT-PCR on the TCR CDR3, the HTBI primer set was used together with the Qiagen OneStep RT-PCR kit. The public reads were run again by TCRdb, first through fastp at Q25 and then through MiXCR, and only productive beta chains were kept. When rows share a CDR3 protein, they turn into one entry using the most common DNA and genes. The sample includes about 260,000 distinct CDR3 sequences, with around 17% observed a single time. The ten largest clones add up to around 30% of the sample. Source material: blood. Source of these receptors: a woman aged 18-29 years with Graves' ophthalmopathy.

Regarding this clonotype: A clone one base away is much larger, so this may be a read error. The V call is TRBV18, the J call TRBJ2-1; D is ambiguous. Germline V gene data show CDR1 as KGHSH and CDR2 as LQKENI. Trimming removed 6 bases from V and 3 bases from J, with 9 bases in between. This CDR3 has 13 amino acids. The CDR3 loop reads CASSQILYNEQFF. As DNA, the CDR3 is TGTGCCAGCTCCCAGATCCTCTACAATGAGCAGTTCTTC.

This clonotype came up many times. The chain has TRBV3-1 and TRBJ1-2; 7 bases are shared with TRBD1. With V trimmed by 3 bases and J by 4 bases, 5 bases remained unmatched. The CDR3 has 14 amino acids. Germline CDR1 and CDR2: LGHDT and YNNKEL (reference sequence). DNA of the CDR3: TGTGCCAGCAGCCAGGAGGGACAGACCTATGGCTACACCTTC. Protein sequence: CASSQEGQTYGYTF.

At least ten counts were recorded for this clonotype. V and J are TRBV7-9 and TRBJ2-1, with D unresolved. The CDR3 has 16 amino acids. The V and J ends lost 5 bases and 8 bases respectively, with 22 bases between them. The germline gives CDR1 SEHNR, CDR2 FQNEAQ (reference sequence). The CDR3 DNA reads as TGTGCCAGCAGCCTCCCAACGGGTGGGGATGGCCATGAGCAGTTCTTC. It is translated as CASSLPTGGDGHEQFF. The whole variable domain, remainder taken from reference TRBV7-9 and TRBJ2-1, is DTGVSQNPRHKITKRGQNVTFRCDPISEHNRLYWYRQTLGQGPEFLTYFQNEAQLEKSRLLSDRFSAERPKGSFSTLEIQRTEQGDSAMYLCASSLPTGGDGHEQFFGPGTRLTVL.

This clonotype was seen ten or more times. The chain recombines TRBV18 with TRBJ1-6; TRBD1 matches 7 bases. The V gene's germline CDR1 is KGHSH and CDR2 LQKENI. With 5 bases clipped from V and 8 bases from J, the junction kept 18 bases outside the gene matches. This CDR3 is 18 amino acids long. The CDR3 DNA is TGTGCCAGCTCAACGACAGGGACACAGATCAAGCGGGATTCACCCCTCCACTTT. This codes for CASSTTGTQIKRDSPLHF.

The sample holds a few counts of this clonotype. A single base separates this from a much larger clone, so it may be a read error. This chain joins TRBV29-1 and TRBJ2-7; D remains unclear. Trimming removed 5 bases at V and 3 bases at J, with 17 bases between. This CDR3 has 14 amino acids. Germline V CDR1 and CDR2: SQVTM, ANQGSEA. The CDR3 here is CSVSSTEGVYEQYF. The CDR3 nucleotides read TGCAGCGTTTCATCAACGGAAGGAGTCTACGAGCAGTACTTC.

In this sample, this clonotype turned up many times. The V and J genes are TRBV3-1 and TRBJ1-1; D ambiguous. Germline CDR1 and CDR2: LGHDT and YNNKEL (reference sequence). There are 13 residues in the CDR3. Trimming shortened V by 0 bases and J by 9 bases, and 11 bases separated the two germline ends. CDR3 sequence: CASSQDTGYKAFF. CDR3 coding DNA: TGTGCCAGCAGCCAAGATACGGGGTATAAAGCTTTCTTT. Full variable domain (outside the CDR3, taken from reference TRBV3-1 and TRBJ1-1): DTAVSQTPKYLVTQMGNDKSIKCEQNLGHDTMYWYKQDSKKFLKIMFSYNNKELIINETVPNRFSPKSPDKAHLNLHINSLELGDSAVYFCASSQDTGYKAFFGQGTRLTVV.

Ten or more counts support this clonotype. The CDR3 DNA sequence: TGTGCCAGCAGTGCCCGGGACCCAGAAGAGGGAAGAACTGAAGCTTTCTTT. This codes for CASSARDPEEGRTEAFF. V is TRBV12-3 or TRBV12-4 and J is TRBJ1-1; a weak D match, TRBD1 (5 bases). This CDR3 is 17 amino acids long. Trimming removed 5 bases from V and 5 bases from J, with 24 bases in between.

This clonotype was recorded at least ten times. The J gene is TRBJ2-2, the V gene TRBV5-1; 9 bases line up with TRBD1. The CDR3 spans 15 residues. V lost 4 bases and J lost 5; bases outside the gene matches: 6. Germline V CDR1 and CDR2: SGHRS, YFSETQ. CDR3 region: CASSVGQGGTGELFF. Here the CDR3 DNA reads TGCGCCAGCAGCGTGGGACAGGGAGGGACCGGGGAGCTGTTTTTT.

This clonotype was seen a handful of times. This chain connects TRBV29-1 to TRBJ2-7; 12 nucleotides line up with TRBD2. Germline V gene sequence: CDR1 SQVTM, CDR2 ANQGSEA. This CDR3 has 13 residues. V dropped 6 bases and J dropped 5; count of bases not matched to a gene: 5. The DNA of the CDR3 is TGCAGCGTCTCCCCTAGCGGGGGGGACGAGCAGTACTTC. The encoded protein is CSVSPSGGDEQYF.

Comment on this clonotype: A read error is possible here, since a much larger clone lies one base away. The chain carries TRBV25-1 and TRBJ2-1; 11 bases agree with TRBD2. Germline lookup yields CDR1 MGHDK and CDR2 SYGVNS. The CDR3 is 16 residues long. The CDR3 DNA sequence: TGTGCCAGCAGTGTTAGCGGGAGGGCCGGTTTCAATGGGCAGTTCTTC. This gives the protein CASSVSGRAGFNGQFF.

This clonotype has at least ten counts. This chain joins TRBV24-1 and TRBJ2-2; the match to TRBD1 covers 7 bases. The V gene end was trimmed by 4 bases and the J gene end by 1 base; junction bases not matched to a gene: 11. CDR1 is KGHDR and CDR2 is SFDVKD in the germline V gene. This CDR3 is 18 amino acids long. The CDR3 sequence: CATSDPPKGALNTGELFF. The CDR3 DNA reads TGTGCCACCAGTGACCCCCCAAAGGGGGCGCTGAACACCGGGGAGCTGTTTTTT.

This clonotype was found many times. The chain carries TRBV20-1 and TRBJ2-1; D is perhaps TRBD2 (5 bases). The CDR3 has 14 residues. Germline loops: CDR1 DFQATT, CDR2 SNEGSKA (reference sequence). The ends were cut back, 3 bases at V and 4 bases at J, with 13 bases in the middle. The CDR3 loop is CSASGGLHYNEQFF. The CDR3 nucleotides read TGCAGTGCTAGTGGCGGACTCCATTACAATGAGCAGTTCTTC.

This clonotype showed up many times. CDR3 sequence reads: CSVGQYEQYF. The CDR3 DNA follows: TGCAGCGTGGGACAGTACGAGCAGTACTTC. The V gene is TRBV29-1, the J gene TRBJ2-7; TRBD1 aligns across 7 bases. The ends lost 6 bases at V and 4 bases at J; junction bases unmatched: 0. The CDR3 loop spans 10 amino acids. Germline CDR1 and CDR2: SQVTM and ANQGSEA.

This clonotype was seen many times. The V gene is TRBV28, the J gene TRBJ1-1, with a tentative D call TRBD1 (5 bases). Germline V gene sequence: CDR1 MDHEN, CDR2 SYDVKM. The CDR3 contains 15 residues. V was clipped by 5 bases and J by 2 bases, with 15 bases between them. The CDR3 spells CASSPPTRTNTEAFF. The CDR3 bases are TGTGCCAGCAGTCCTCCGACAAGGACAAACACTGAAGCTTTCTTT.

The chain is built from TRBV14 and TRBJ1-1, with 7 bases matching TRBD1. The CDR3 consists of 17 residues. CDR1 is SGHDN, CDR2 FVKESK, per germline. The ends lost 5 bases at V and 0 bases at J; junction bases unmatched: 12. The DNA of the CDR3 is TGTGCCAGCAGCTTCACAAACAGGGGACTCATGAACACTGAAGCTTTCTTT. This translates into CASSFTNRGLMNTEAFF.

This clonotype was found many times. The chain links TRBV7-8 to TRBJ2-1; possible D gene TRBD1, 5 bases. Trimming left V 5 bases short and J 8 bases short, with 19 bases between. The CDR3 covers 15 residues. CDR1 and CDR2 from the germline V gene are SGHVS and FQNEAQ. The CDR3: CASSPWGRVAYEQFF. The CDR3 nucleotides read TGTGCCAGCAGCCCCTGGGGCAGGGTCGCTTATGAGCAGTTCTTC.

The chain joins TRBV7-9 to TRBJ2-3, with 13 bases aligning to TRBD2. The CDR3 extends over 15 amino acids. The germline gives CDR1 SEHNR, CDR2 FQNEAQ (reference sequence). With V trimmed by 5 bases and J by 6 bases, 5 bases remained unmatched. The CDR3 region is CASSGTSGVGDTQYF. DNA of the CDR3: TGTGCCAGCAGCGGGACTAGCGGGGTTGGCGATACGCAGTATTTT.

The chain couples TRBV9 to TRBJ1-3; D is perhaps TRBD1 (6 bases). Deletions cut 3 bases from V and 1 base from J, with 17 bases between. The CDR3 is 17 amino acids. Germline CDR1 reads SGDLS; CDR2 reads YYNGEE. This CDR3 reads CASSGPVTGSSGNTIYF. CDR3 nucleotide sequence: TGTGCCAGCAGCGGTCCCGTTACAGGGTCTTCTGGAAACACCATATATTTT. Based on the CDR3 plus reference TRBV9 and TRBJ1-3, the full variable domain is DSGVTQTPKHLITATGQRVTLRCSPRSGDLSVYWYQQSLDQGLQFLIQYYNGEERAKGNILERFSAQQFPDLHSELNLSSLELGDSALYFCASSGPVTGSSGNTIYFGEGSWLTVV.

This clonotype was seen at least ten times. This chain joins TRBV28 and TRBJ2-1; D gene unclear. V was shortened by 6 bases and J by 4 bases, with 16 bases between the two germline ends. This CDR3 spans 15 amino acids. CDR1 MDHEN and CDR2 SYDVKM come from the germline V gene. The CDR3 region is CASRGNAQQYNEQFF. In DNA, the CDR3 is TGTGCCAGCAGAGGGAACGCCCAGCAATACAATGAGCAGTTCTTC.